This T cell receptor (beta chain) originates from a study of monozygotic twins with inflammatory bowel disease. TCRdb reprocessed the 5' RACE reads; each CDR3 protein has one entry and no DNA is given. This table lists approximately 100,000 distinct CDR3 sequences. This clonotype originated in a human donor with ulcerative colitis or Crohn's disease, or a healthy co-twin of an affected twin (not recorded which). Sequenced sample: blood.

The CDR3 protein is CASSSPRGQSSYNEQFF. This rearrangement joins TRBV11-2 to TRBJ2-1. The CDR3 contains 17 residues. The germline CDR1 and CDR2 sequences are SGHAT and FQNNGV.